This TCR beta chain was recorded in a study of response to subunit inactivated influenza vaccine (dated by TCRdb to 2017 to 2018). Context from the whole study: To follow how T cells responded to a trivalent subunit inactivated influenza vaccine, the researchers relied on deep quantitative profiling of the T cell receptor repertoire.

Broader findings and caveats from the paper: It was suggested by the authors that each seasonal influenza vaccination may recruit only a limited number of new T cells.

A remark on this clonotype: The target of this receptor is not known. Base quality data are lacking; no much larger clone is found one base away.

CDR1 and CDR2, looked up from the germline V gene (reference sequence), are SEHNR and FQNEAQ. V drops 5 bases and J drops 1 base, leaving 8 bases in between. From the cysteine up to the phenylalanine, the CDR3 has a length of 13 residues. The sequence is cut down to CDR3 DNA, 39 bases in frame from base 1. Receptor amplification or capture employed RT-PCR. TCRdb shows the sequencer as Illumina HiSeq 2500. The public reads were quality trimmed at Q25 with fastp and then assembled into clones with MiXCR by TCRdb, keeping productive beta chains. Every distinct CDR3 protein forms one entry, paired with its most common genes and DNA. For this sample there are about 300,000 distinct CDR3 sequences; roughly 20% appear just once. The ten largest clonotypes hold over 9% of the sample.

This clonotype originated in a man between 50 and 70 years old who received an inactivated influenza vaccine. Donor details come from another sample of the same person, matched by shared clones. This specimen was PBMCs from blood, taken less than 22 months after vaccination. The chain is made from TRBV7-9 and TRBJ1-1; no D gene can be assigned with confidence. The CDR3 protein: CASSPRWNTEAFF. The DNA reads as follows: TGTGCCAGCAGCCCCCGGTGGAACACTGAAGCTTTCTTT.